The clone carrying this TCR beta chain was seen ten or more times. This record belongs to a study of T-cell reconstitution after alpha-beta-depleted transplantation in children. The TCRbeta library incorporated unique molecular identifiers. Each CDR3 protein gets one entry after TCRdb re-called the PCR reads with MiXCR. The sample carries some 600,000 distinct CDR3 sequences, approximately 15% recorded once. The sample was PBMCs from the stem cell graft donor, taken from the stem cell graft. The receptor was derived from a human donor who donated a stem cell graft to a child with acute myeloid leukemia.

The CDR3 sequence is CSAPGSTDTQYF. The CDR3 DNA is TGCAGTGCACCGGGGAGCACAGATACGCAGTATTTT. This chain connects TRBV20-1 to TRBJ2-3; tentative D call: TRBD2 (5 bases). The V end was cut by 6 bases, the J end by 0 bases, with 7 bases between. This CDR3 spans 12 amino acids. Germline V CDR1 and CDR2: DFQATT, SNEGSKA (reference sequence).